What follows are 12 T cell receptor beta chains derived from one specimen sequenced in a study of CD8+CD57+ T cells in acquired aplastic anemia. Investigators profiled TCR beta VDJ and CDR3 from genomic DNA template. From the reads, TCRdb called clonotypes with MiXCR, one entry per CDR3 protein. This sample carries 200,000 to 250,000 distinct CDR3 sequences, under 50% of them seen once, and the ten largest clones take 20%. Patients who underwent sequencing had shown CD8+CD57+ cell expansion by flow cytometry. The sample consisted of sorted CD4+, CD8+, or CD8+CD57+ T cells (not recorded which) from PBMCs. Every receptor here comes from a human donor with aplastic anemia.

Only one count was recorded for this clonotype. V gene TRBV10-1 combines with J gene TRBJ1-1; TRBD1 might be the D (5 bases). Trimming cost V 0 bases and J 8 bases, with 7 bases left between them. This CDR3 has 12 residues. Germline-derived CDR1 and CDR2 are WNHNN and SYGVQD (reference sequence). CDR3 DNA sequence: TGCGCCAGCAGTGAGTCGGGGGGAGAAGCTTTCTTT. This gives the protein CASSESGGEAFF.

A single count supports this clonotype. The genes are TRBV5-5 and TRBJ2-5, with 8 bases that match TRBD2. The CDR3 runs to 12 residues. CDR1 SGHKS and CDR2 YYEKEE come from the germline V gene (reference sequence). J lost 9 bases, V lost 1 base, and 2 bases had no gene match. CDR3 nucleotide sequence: TGTGCCAGCAGCTTGACTAGCGGCCCCCAGTACTTC. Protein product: CASSLTSGPQYF.

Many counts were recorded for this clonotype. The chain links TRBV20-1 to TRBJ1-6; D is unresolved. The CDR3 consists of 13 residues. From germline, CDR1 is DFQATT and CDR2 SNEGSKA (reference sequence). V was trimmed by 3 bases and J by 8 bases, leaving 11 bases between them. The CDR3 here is CSASWARDSPLHF. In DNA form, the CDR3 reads TGCAGTGCTAGTTGGGCCCGGGATTCACCCCTCCACTTT.

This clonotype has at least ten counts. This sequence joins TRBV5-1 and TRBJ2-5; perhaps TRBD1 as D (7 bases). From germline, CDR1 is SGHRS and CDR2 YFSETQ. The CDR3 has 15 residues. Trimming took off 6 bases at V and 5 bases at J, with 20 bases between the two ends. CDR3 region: CASTRGARMEETQYF. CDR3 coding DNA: TGCGCCAGCACCAGGGGGGCCCGCATGGAGGAGACCCAGTACTTC.

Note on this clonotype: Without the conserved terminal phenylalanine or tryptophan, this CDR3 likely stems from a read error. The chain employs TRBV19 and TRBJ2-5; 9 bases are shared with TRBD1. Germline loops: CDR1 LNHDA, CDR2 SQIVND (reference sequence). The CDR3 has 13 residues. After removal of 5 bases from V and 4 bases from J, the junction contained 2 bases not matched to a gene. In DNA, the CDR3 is TGTGCCAGTAGTCAACAGGGGGCAGAGACCCAGTACCTC. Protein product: CASSQQGAETQYL.

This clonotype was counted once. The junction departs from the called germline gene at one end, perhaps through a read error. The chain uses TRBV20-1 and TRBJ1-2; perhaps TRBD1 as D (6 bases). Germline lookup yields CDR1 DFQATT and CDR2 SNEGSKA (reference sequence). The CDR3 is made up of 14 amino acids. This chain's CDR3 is CSACCEGHDYGYTF. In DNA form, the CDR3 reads TGTAGTGCCTGTTGTGAGGGACACGACTATGGCTACACCTTC.

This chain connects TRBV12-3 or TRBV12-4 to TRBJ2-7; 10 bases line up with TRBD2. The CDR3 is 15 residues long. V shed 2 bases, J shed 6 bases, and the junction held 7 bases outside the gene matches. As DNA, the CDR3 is TGTGCCAGCAGTTTAATGGCTAGCGGGGGAGGCGAGCAGTACTTC. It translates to CASSLMASGGGEQYF.

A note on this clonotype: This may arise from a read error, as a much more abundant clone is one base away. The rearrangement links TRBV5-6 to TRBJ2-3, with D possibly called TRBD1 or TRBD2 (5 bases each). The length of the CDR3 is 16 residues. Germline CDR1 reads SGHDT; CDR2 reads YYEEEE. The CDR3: CASGLENGFGGDTQYF. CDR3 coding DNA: TGTGCCAGCGGCTTGGAGAATGGGTTTGGGGGAGATACGCAGTATTTT.

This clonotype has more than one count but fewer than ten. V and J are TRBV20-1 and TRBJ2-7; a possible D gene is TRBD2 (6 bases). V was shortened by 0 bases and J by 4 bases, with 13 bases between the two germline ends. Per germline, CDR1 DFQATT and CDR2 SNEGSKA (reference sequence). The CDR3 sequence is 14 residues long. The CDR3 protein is CSARDRGRTYEQYF. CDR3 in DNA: TGCAGTGCTAGAGATCGGGGGAGGACTTACGAGCAGTACTTC.

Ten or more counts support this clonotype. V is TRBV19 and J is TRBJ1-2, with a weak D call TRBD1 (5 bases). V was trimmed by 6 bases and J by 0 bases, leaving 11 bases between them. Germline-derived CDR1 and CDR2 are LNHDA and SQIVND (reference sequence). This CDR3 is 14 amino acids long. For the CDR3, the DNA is TGTGCCAGTAGAGACAGACTCACTAACTATGGCTACACCTTC. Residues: CASRDRLTNYGYTF.

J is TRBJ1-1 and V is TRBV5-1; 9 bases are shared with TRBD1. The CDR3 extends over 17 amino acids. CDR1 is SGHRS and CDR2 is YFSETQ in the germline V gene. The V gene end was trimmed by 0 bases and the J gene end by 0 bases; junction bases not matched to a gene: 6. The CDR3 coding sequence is TGCGCCAGCAGCTTGGAGACAGGGGGTTCGATGAACACTGAAGCTTTCTTT. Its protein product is CASSLETGGSMNTEAFF.

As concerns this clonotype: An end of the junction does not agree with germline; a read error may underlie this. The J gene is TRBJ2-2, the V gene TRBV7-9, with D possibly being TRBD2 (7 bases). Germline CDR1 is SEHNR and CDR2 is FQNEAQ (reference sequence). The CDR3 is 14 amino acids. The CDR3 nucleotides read TGTGCCAGCAGCTGGGGGGGGGACACCGGGGAGCTGTTATTT. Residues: CASSWGGDTGELLF. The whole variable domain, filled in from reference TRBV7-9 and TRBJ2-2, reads DTGVSQNPRHKITKRGQNVTFRCDPISEHNRLYWYRQTLGQGPEFLTYFQNEAQLEKSRLLSDRFSAERPKGSFSTLEIQRTEQGDSAMYLCASSWGGDTGELLFGEGSRLTVL.